This note documents a single T cell receptor (beta chain) sequence. Its specificity is not known. The sample comes from a study of blood T cells in healthy people across ages. Study-level results: Among long-lived donors, naive CD4+ cells were more numerous and diversity higher than in aged donors.

Trimming removed 5 bases from V and 0 bases from J, with 14 bases in between. CDR1 is SGHNT and CDR2 is YENEEA in the germline V gene. The CDR3 covers 16 residues. Using a J-beta primer mix together with a sample-barcoded 5' primer, a second PCR was run for 7 to 11 cycles. TCRdb re-called the 5' RACE reads through MiXCR, storing one row per CDR3 protein. Found here are 550,000 to 700,000 distinct CDR3 sequences, roughly 29% of them singletons; the top ten hold about 18%. The J gene is TRBJ2-1, the V gene TRBV11-3; a possible D gene is TRBD2 (5 bases). This receptor was taken from a woman aged 70-85 years in good health. Sequences were obtained from blood. In nucleotides, the CDR3 is TGTGCCAGCAGCCTTCCGGGGTATAGCTCCTACAATGAGCAGTTCTTC. This sequence encodes CASSLPGYSSYNEQFF.